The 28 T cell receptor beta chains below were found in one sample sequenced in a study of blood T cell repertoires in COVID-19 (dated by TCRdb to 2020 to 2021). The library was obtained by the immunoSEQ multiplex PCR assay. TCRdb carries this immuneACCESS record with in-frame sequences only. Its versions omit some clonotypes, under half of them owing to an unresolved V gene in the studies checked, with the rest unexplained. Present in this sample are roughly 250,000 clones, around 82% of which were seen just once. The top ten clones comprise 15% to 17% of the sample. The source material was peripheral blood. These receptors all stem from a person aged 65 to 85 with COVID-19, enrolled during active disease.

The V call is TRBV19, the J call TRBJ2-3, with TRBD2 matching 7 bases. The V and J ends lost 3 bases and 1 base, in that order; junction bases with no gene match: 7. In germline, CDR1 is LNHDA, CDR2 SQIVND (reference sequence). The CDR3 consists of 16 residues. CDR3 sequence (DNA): TGTGCCAGTAGTATCGGGGGGACGGTTGGCACAGATACGCAGTATTTT. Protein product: CASSIGGTVGTDTQYF.

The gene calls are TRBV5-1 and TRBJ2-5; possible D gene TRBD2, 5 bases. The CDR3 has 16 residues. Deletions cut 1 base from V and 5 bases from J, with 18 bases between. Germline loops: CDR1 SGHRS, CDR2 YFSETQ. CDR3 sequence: CASSLLRSGEAETQYF. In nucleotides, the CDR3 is TGCGCCAGCAGCTTGCTTCGAAGCGGTGAAGCGGAGACCCAGTACTTC.

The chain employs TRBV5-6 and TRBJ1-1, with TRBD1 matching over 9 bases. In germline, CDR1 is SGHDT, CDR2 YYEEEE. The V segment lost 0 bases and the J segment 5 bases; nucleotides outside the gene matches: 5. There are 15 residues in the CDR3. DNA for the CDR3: TGTGCCAGCAGCTTGGTAGGGACAGGGTTGACTGAAGCTTTCTTT. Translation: CASSLVGTGLTEAFF.

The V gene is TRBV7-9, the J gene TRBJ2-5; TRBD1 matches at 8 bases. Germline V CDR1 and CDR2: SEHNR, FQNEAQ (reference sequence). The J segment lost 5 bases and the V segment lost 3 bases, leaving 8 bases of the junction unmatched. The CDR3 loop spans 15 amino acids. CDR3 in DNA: TGTGCCAGCAGCTTCCGACAGGGGAGGAGGGAGACCCAGTACTTC. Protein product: CASSFRQGRRETQYF.

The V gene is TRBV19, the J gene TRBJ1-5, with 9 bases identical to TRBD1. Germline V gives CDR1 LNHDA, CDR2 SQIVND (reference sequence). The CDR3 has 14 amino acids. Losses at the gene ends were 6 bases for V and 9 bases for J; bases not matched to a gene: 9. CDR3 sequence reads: CASRPGQGLGPQHF. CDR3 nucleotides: TGTGCCAGTAGACCGGGACAGGGTCTAGGGCCCCAGCATTTT.

The CDR3 sequence is CASSLERGGRETQYF. In nucleotides, the CDR3 is TGTGCCAGCAGCTTGGAGCGGGGGGGCCGAGAGACCCAGTACTTC. This rearrangement joins TRBV7-9 to TRBJ2-5; 10 nucleotides agree with TRBD2. The V and J ends lost 3 bases and 4 bases, in that order; junction bases with no gene match: 5. CDR3 length: 15 amino acids. CDR1 and CDR2 from the germline V gene are SEHNR and FQNEAQ (reference sequence).

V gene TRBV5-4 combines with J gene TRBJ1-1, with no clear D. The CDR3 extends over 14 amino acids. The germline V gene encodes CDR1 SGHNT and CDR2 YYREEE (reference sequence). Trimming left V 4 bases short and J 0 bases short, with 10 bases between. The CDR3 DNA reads TGTGCCAGCAGCCAGGAATGGGTGAACACTGAAGCTTTCTTT. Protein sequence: CASSQEWVNTEAFF.

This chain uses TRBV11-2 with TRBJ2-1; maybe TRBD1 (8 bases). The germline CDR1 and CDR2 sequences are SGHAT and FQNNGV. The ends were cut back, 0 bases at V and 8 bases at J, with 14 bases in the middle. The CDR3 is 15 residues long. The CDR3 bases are TGTGCCAGCAGCTTAGATACAGGGGGGGTCCATGAGCAGTTCTTC. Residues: CASSLDTGGVHEQFF.

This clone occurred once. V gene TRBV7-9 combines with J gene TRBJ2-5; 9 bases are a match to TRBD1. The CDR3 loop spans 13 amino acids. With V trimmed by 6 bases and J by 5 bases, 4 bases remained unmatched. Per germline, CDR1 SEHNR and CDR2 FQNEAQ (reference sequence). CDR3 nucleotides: TGTGCCAGCAGGACAGGGGGGCGGGAGACCCAGTACTTC. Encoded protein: CASRTGGRETQYF.

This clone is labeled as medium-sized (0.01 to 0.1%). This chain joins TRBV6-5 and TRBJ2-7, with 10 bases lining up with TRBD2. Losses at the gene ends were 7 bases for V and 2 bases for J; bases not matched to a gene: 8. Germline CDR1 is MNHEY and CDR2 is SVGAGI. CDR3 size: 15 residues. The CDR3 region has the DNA TGTGCCAGCACCGACGGGCTAGCGGGGGCCTACGAGCAGTACTTC. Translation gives CASTDGLAGAYEQYF.

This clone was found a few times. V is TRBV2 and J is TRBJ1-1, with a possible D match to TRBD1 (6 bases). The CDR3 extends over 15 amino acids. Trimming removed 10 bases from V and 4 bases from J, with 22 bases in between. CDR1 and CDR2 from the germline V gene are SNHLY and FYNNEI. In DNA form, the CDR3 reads TGTGCCACCGAACCCCTTAGGAACAGGGCCACTGAAGCTTTCTTT. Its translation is CATEPLRNRATEAFF. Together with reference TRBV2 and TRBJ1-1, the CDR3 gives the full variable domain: EPEVTQTPSHQVTQMGQEVILRCVPISNHLYFYWYRQILGQKVEFLVSFYNNEISEKSEIFDDQFSVERPDGSNFTLKIRSTKLEDSAMYFCATEPLRNRATEAFFGQGTRLTVV.

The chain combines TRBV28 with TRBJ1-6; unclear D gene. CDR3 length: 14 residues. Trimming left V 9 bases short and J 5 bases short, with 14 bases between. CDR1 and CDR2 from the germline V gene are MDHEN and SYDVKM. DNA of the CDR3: TGTGCCAGAAAACAAAGTGGCAATAATTCACCCCTCCACTTT. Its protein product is CARKQSGNNSPLHF.

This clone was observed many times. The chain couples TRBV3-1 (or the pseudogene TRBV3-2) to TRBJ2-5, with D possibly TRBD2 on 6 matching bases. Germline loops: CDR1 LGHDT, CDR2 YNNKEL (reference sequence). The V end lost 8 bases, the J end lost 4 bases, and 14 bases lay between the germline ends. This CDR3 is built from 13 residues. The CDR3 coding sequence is TGTGCCAGCGCGACCTTGGGGGGAGAGACCCAGTACTTC. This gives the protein CASATLGGETQYF.

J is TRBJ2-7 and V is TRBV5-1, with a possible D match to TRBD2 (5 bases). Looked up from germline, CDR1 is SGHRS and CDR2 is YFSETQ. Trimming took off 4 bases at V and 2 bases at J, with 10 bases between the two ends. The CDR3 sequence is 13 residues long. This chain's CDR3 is CASSPLGAYEQYF. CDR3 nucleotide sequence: TGCGCCAGCAGCCCACTCGGGGCCTACGAGCAGTACTTC.

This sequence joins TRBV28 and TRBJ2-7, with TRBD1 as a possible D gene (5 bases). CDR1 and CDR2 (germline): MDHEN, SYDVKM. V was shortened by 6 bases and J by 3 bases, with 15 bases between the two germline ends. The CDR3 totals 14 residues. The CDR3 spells CASRRRQTGYEQYF. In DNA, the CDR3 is TGTGCCAGCAGACGCCGACAGACTGGCTACGAGCAGTACTTC.

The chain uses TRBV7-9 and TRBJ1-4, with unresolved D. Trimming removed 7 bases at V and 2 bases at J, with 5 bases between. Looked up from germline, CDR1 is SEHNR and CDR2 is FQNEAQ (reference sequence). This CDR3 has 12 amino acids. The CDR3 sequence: CASTLTNEKLFF. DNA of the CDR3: TGTGCCAGCACCCTTACTAATGAAAAACTGTTTTTT.

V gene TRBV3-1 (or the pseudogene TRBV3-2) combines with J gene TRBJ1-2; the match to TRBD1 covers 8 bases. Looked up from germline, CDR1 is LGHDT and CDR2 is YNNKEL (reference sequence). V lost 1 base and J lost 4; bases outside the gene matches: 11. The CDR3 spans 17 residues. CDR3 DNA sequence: TGTGCCAGCAGCCAAGGGAGGCAGGGGGCTTGGAGCTATGGCTACACCTTC. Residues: CASSQGRQGAWSYGYTF.

The chain's CDR3 is CASAPPGTGELFF. CDR3 coding DNA: TGTGCCAGCGCACCCCCAGGGACCGGGGAGCTGTTTTTT. V and J are TRBV2 and TRBJ2-2, with TRBD1 as a possible D gene (5 bases). The CDR3 runs to 13 residues. CDR1 is SNHLY and CDR2 is FYNNEI in the germline V gene. V lost 8 bases to trimming and J lost 5 bases, with 12 bases between them. Looking up the rest from reference TRBV2 and TRBJ2-2 gives the full variable domain: EPEVTQTPSHQVTQMGQEVILRCVPISNHLYFYWYRQILGQKVEFLVSFYNNEISEKSEIFDDQFSVERPDGSNFTLKIRSTKLEDSAMYFCASAPPGTGELFFGEGSRLTVL.

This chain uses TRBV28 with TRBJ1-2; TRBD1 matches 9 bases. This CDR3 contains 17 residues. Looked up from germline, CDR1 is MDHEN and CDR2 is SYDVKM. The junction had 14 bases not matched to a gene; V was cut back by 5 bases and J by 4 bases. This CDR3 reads CASSVRGQGGLIYGYTF. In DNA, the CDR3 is TGTGCCAGCAGTGTTAGGGGACAGGGAGGCCTTATCTATGGCTACACCTTC.

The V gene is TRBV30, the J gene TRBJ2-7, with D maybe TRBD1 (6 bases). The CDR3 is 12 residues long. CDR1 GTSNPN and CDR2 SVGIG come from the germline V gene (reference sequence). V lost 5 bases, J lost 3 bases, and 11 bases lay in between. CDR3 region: CAWYRVGYEQYF. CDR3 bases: TGTGCCTGGTACAGGGTTGGCTACGAGCAGTACTTC.

DNA of the CDR3: TGTGCCAGCAGCTCGACAGGGAGTACAGATACGCAGTATTTT. Translated, it gives CASSSTGSTDTQYF. This chain connects TRBV7-2 to TRBJ2-3; TRBD1 matches 7 bases. V trimming: 4 bases; J trimming: 3 bases; junction bases outside the gene matches: 4. The CDR3 is made up of 14 amino acids. Germline V gene data show CDR1 as SGHTA and CDR2 as FQGNSA.

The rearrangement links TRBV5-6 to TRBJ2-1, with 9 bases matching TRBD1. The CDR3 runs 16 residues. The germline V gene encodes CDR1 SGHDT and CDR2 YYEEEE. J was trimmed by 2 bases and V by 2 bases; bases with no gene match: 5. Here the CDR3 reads CASSFGTGGPYNEQFF. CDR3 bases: TGTGCCAGCAGCTTCGGAACAGGGGGCCCCTACAATGAGCAGTTCTTC.

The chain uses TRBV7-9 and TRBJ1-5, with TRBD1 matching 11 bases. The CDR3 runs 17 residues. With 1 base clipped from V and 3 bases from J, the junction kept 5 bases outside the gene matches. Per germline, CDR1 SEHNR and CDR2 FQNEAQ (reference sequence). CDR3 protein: CASSLGLGQGDNQPQHF. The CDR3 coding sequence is TGTGCCAGCAGCTTAGGCTTGGGACAGGGGGACAATCAGCCCCAGCATTTT.

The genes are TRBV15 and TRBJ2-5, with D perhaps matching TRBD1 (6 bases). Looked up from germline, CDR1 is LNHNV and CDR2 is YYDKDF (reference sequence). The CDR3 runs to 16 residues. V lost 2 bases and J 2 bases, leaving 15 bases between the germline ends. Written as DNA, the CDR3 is TGTGCCACCAGCAGACCACGGGACACAGTACAAGAGACCCAGTACTTC. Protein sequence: CATSRPRDTVQETQYF.

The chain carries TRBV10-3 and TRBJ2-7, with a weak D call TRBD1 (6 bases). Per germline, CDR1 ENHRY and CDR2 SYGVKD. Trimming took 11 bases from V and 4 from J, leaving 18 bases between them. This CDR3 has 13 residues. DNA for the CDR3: TGTGCCGGCGGCGGACAGCATACGTACGAGCAGTACTTC. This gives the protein CAGGGQHTYEQYF.

The CDR3 spells CASSTVTEAFF. DNA for the CDR3: TGTGCCAGCAGTACGGTCACTGAAGCTTTCTTT. The chain carries TRBV6-6 and TRBJ1-1; D remains ambiguous. The CDR3 has 11 residues. Between the trimmed V and J ends, which lost 5 bases and 4 bases, there was a span of 5 bases. Germline V CDR1 and CDR2: MNHNY, SVGAGI (reference sequence).

The CDR3 bases are TGTGCCAGCAGCTTGGTAGCGCTCACCGGGGAGCTGTTTTTT. Amino acids: CASSLVALTGELFF. The V and J genes are TRBV5-6 and TRBJ2-2, with D tentatively TRBD2 (5 bases). There are 14 residues in the CDR3. Germline V lookup: CDR1 SGHDT, CDR2 YYEEEE. V was trimmed by 0 bases and J by 4 bases, leaving 7 bases between them.

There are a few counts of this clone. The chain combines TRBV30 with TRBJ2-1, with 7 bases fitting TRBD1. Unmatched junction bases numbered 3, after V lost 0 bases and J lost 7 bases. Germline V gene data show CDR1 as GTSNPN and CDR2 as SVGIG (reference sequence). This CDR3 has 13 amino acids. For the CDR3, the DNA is TGTGCCTGGAGTGTAGAGGGGGCGAATGAGCAGTTCTTC. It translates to CAWSVEGANEQFF.